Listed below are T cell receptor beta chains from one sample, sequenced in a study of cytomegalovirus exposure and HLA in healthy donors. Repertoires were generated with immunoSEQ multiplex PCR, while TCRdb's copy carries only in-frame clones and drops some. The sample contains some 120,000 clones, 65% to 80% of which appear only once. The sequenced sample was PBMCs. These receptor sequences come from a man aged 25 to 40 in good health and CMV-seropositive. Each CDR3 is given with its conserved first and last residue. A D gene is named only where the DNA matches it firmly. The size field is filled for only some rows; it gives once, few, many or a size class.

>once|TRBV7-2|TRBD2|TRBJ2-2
CASSRILAGDTGELFF
TGTGCCAGCAGCCGAATACTAGCGGGGGACACCGGGGAGCTGTTTTTT
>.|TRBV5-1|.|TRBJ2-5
CASSLEGTGLAETQYF
TGCGCCAGCAGCTTGGAGGGAACGGGGCTAGCGGAGACCCAGTACTTC
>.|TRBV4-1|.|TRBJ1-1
CASSQEAARSDTEAFF
TGCGCCAGCAGCCAAGAGGCGGCCCGCAGCGACACTGAAGCTTTCTTT
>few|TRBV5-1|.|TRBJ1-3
CASSLAGSGNTIYF
TGCGCCAGCAGCTTGGCCGGCTCTGGAAACACCATATATTTT
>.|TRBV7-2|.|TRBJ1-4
CASSPRVRGAEKLFF
TGTGCCAGCAGTCCCCGGGTACGGGGGGCAGAAAAACTGTTTTTT
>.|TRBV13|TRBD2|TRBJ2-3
CASSLGLAGAPDTQYF
TGTGCCAGCAGCCTTGGACTAGCGGGGGCGCCAGATACGCAGTATTTT
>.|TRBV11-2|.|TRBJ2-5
CASSLGQETQYF
TGTGCCAGCAGCCTTGGTCAGGAGACCCAGTACTTC
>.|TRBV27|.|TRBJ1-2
CASSLGGIGGYTF
TGTGCCAGCAGTTTAGGGGGGATTGGTGGCTACACCTTC
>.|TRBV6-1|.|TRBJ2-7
CASSETQGGGEQYF
TGTGCCAGCAGTGAGACTCAGGGTGGCGGCGAGCAGTACTTC
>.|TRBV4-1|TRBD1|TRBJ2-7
CASSQHRGPSYEQYF
TGCGCCAGCAGCCAACACAGGGGCCCCTCCTACGAGCAGTACTTC
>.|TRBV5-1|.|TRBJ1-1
CASSLARGANTEAFF
TGCGCCAGCAGCTTGGCCCGGGGGGCGAACACTGAAGCTTTCTTT
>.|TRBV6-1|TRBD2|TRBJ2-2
CASSEGLAGITGELFF
TGTGCCAGCAGTGAAGGACTAGCGGGGATAACCGGGGAGCTGTTTTTT
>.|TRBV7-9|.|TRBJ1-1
CASSFGLNTEAFF
TGTGCCAGCAGCTTTGGGCTGAACACTGAAGCTTTCTTT
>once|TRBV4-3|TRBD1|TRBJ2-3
CASSQAQGATDTQYF
TGCGCCAGCAGCCAAGCCCAGGGGGCGACAGATACGCAGTATTTT
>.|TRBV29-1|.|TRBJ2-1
CSVDQASSYNEQFF
TGCAGCGTTGACCAGGCGAGCTCCTACAATGAGCAGTTCTTC
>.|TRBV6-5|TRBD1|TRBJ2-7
CASRTGQAPYEQYF
TGTGCCAGCAGGACTGGACAGGCTCCCTACGAGCAGTACTTC
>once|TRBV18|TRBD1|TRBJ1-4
CASSRGTDEKLFF
TGTGCCAGCTCCCGCGGGACAGATGAAAAACTGTTTTTT
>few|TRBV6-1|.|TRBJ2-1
CASSETAYNEQFF
TGTGCCAGCAGCGAGACAGCGTACAATGAGCAGTTCTTC
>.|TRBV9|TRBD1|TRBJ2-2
CARLSEDRGGNGELFF
TGTGCCAGACTCAGTGAAGACAGGGGGGGTAACGGGGAGCTGTTTTTT
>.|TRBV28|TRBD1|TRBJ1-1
CASSLGQEAFF
TGTGCCAGCAGTTTGGGACAGGAAGCTTTCTTT
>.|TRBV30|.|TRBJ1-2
CAGKTDSNYGYTF
TGTGCCGGAAAGACGGACAGTAACTATGGCTACACCTTC
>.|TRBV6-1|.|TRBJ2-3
CASTASEGSTDTQYF
TGTGCCAGCACCGCCTCTGAGGGCAGCACAGATACGCAGTATTTT
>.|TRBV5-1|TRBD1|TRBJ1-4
CASSFSWDRSGEKLFF
TGCGCCAGCAGCTTTTCGTGGGACAGGTCTGGGGAAAAACTGTTTTTT
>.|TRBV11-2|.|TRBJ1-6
CASPAPLNSPLHF
TGTGCCAGCCCCGCCCCACTTAATTCACCCCTCCACTTT
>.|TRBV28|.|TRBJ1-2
CASRSYRDGYTF
TGTGCCAGCAGGTCTTACAGGGATGGCTACACCTTC
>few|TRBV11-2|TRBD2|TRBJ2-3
CASSLEVAAGGPPSTDTQYF
TGTGCCAGCAGCTTAGAAGTAGCAGCGGGGGGCCCCCCTAGCACAGATACGCAGTATTTT
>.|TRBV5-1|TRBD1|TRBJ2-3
CASSSWTGELKDTQYF
TGCGCCAGCAGCTCCTGGACAGGGGAGCTTAAAGATACGCAGTATTTT
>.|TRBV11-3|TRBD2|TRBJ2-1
CASSLEPGLDNEQFF
TGTGCCAGCAGCTTAGAACCGGGACTAGACAATGAGCAGTTCTTC
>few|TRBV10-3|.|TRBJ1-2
CAISQTGNNYGYTF
TGTGCCATCAGCCAGACAGGAAATAACTATGGCTACACCTTC
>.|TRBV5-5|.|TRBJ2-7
CASSLASGSYEQYF
TGTGCCAGCAGCTTGGCCTCAGGGTCCTACGAGCAGTACTTC
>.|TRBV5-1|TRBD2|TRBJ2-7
CASSLSGSGGAAEQYF
TGCGCCAGCAGCTTGTCTGGTAGCGGGGGGGCAGCCGAGCAGTACTTC
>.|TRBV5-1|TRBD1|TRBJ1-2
CASAGTGTGDGYTF
TGCGCCAGCGCGGGAACGGGGACAGGGGATGGCTACACCTTC
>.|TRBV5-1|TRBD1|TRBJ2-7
CASSLPTGDGGDEQYF
TGCGCCAGCAGCTTGCCGACAGGGGATGGGGGCGACGAGCAGTACTTC
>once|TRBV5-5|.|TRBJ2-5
CASGELAKETQYF
TGTGCCAGTGGGGAGCTAGCTAAAGAGACCCAGTACTTC
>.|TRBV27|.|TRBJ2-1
CASSPYSYNEQFF
TGTGCCAGCAGTCCCTATTCCTACAATGAGCAGTTCTTC
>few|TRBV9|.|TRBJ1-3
CASSTSGGSGNTIYF
TGTGCCAGCAGCACTAGCGGGGGTTCTGGAAACACCATATATTTT
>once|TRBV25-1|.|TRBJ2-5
CASRYYLPKTQYF
TGTGCCAGCAGATACTACCTCCCCAAGACCCAGTACTTC
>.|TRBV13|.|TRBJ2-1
CASSPDSVNEQFF
TGTGCCAGCAGCCCGGACAGTGTCAATGAGCAGTTCTTC
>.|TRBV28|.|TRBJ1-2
CASQDMTIGYGYTF
TGTGCCAGCCAGGACATGACGATAGGCTATGGCTACACCTTC
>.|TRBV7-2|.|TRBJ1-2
CASSYLQGSYGYTF
TGTGCCAGCAGCTACTTACAAGGGAGCTATGGCTACACCTTC
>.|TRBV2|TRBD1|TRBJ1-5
CAINRGTNQPQHF
TGTGCCATCAACAGGGGGACCAATCAGCCCCAGCATTTT
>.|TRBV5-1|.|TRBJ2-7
CASRDSYEQYF
TGCGCCAGTCGGGACTCCTACGAGCAGTACTTC
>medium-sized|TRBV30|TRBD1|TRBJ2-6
CAWGQGGANVLTF
TGTGCCTGGGGACAGGGTGGGGCCAACGTCCTGACTTTC
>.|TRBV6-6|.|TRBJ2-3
CASQGGAEYTDTQYF
TGTGCCAGCCAAGGGGGAGCGGAGTACACAGATACGCAGTATTTT
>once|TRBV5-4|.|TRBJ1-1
CASSLKGVKSTEAFF
TGTGCCAGCAGCTTGAAGGGGGTGAAATCCACTGAAGCTTTCTTT
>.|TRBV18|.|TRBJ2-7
CASSPTPQGSYEQYF
TGTGCCAGCTCACCAACTCCGCAGGGAAGCTACGAGCAGTACTTC
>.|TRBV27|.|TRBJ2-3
CASSLSAGTDTQYF
TGTGCCAGCAGTTTATCAGCGGGCACAGATACGCAGTATTTT
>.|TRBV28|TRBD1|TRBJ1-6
CASSERQGYNSPLHF
TGTGCCAGCAGTGAGCGACAGGGCTATAATTCACCCCTCCACTTT
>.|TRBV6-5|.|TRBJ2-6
CASSFGVSGANVLTF
TGTGCCAGCAGTTTCGGGGTCTCTGGGGCCAACGTCCTGACTTTC
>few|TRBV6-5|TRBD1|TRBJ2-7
CASSYRGQGTYEQYF
TGTGCCAGCAGTTACAGGGGACAGGGGACTTACGAGCAGTACTTC